Given below is one TCR beta chain in context. This record comes from a study of blood T cell repertoires in COVID-19. Turning to the study itself: Sources were T cells, B-cell-depleted T cells, or PBMCs; the material itself was cDNA or gDNA.

Here immunoSEQ multiplex PCR was the method, and the copy in TCRdb shows in-frame clones only, minus some. The table lists roughly 54,000 clones, about 90% of them singletons. Trimming stripped 6 bases from V and 0 bases from J, with 17 bases between. This CDR3 is built from 16 residues. Germline loops: CDR1 WSHSY, CDR2 SAAADI. V gene TRBV10-2 combines with J gene TRBJ1-2, with a weak D call TRBD1 (6 bases). Sequencing was performed on peripheral blood. The clonotype was recovered from a woman aged 60-70 years with active or convalescent COVID-19. The CDR3 sequence is CASSARPGTPNYGYTF. Written as DNA, the CDR3 is TGCGCCAGCAGCGCCCGACCCGGGACACCTAACTATGGCTACACCTTC.